One and the same sample provided the 3 T cell receptor beta chains below, sequenced in a study of CD8+CD57+ T cells in acquired aplastic anemia. Sequencing involved patients with CD8+CD57+ cell expansion previously shown by flow cytometry. For CDR3 and TCR beta VDJ profiling, genomic DNA was the template used. TCRdb analysed the reads with MiXCR anew, one entry per CDR3 protein. The table has a few hundred thousand distinct CDR3 sequences, around 32% seen once. Material for sequencing was sorted CD4+, CD8+, or CD8+CD57+ T cells (not recorded which) from PBMCs. The source of these receptors is a human donor with aplastic anemia.

This clonotype was observed a handful of times. The J gene is TRBJ2-7, the V gene TRBV6-1; D gene uncertain. Germline CDR1 is MNHNS and CDR2 is SASEGT. The CDR3 spans 12 residues. Between the trimmed V and J ends, which lost 7 bases and 2 bases, there was a span of 9 bases. The CDR3 protein is CASKDPTYEQYF. The CDR3 bases are TGTGCCAGCAAGGACCCCACCTACGAGCAGTACTTC.

This clonotype was observed a handful of times. The gene calls are TRBV25-1 and TRBJ1-6; D possibly corresponds to TRBD1 (5 bases). Trimming stripped 6 bases from V and 9 bases from J, with 6 bases between. The CDR3 is 11 residues long. The V gene's germline CDR1 is MGHDK and CDR2 SYGVNS. The CDR3 sequence: CASRDISPLHF. CDR3 nucleotides: TGTGCCAGCAGGGACATTTCACCCCTCCACTTT.

J is TRBJ2-3 and V is TRBV10-1, with D possibly called TRBD1 or TRBD2 (6 bases each). The CDR3 has 14 amino acids. The germline V and J ends were trimmed by 8 bases and 3 bases, with 15 bases remaining between them. CDR1 and CDR2 (germline): WNHNN, SYGVQD (reference sequence). Here the CDR3 reads CASGGLSRTDTQYF. Here the CDR3 DNA reads TGCGCCAGCGGGGGGCTGTCGAGAACAGATACGCAGTATTTT.